This entry lists 5 T cell receptor beta chains sequenced from one sample in a study of blood T cell repertoires in COVID-19. TCRdb's copy holds only in-frame clones and misses some; the assay was immunoSEQ multiplex PCR. The data show tens of thousands of clones, approximately 89% seen once. Material for sequencing was peripheral blood. The receptors were gathered from a human donor with active COVID-19. The donor label of this sample is uncertain.

V and J are TRBV2 and TRBJ1-6; 8 bases are a match to TRBD1. The CDR3 runs to 14 residues. V gave up 6 bases and J gave up 10 bases; unmatched junction bases: 8. The germline gives CDR1 SNHLY, CDR2 FYNNEI. CDR3 region: CASSEQGDGSPLHF. As DNA, the CDR3 is TGTGCCAGCAGCGAACAGGGGGACGGGTCACCCCTCCACTTT.

This chain links TRBV29-1 with TRBJ2-1, with 7 bases matching TRBD1. The CDR3 is 14 residues long. V lost 6 bases, J lost 4 bases, and 9 bases stayed unmatched. Germline V lookup: CDR1 SQVTM, CDR2 ANQGSEA. The CDR3 is CSVAGTVTYNEQFF. Here the CDR3 DNA reads TGCAGCGTCGCTGGGACAGTCACATACAATGAGCAGTTCTTC.

The chain joins TRBV5-5 to TRBJ2-7; D possibly corresponds to TRBD1 (5 bases). Germline V gene sequence: CDR1 SGHKS, CDR2 YYEKEE (reference sequence). The CDR3 is 15 residues long. Trimming cost V 0 bases and J 3 bases, with 13 bases left between them. In DNA, the CDR3 is TGTGCCAGCAGCTTGGTAAAGGCAGGGATCTACGAGCAGTACTTC. This sequence encodes CASSLVKAGIYEQYF.

CDR3 nucleotides: TGTGCCAGCAGCCGGGACAGATGGTCGAATCAGCCCCAGCATTTT. It yields the protein CASSRDRWSNQPQHF. The J gene is TRBJ1-5, the V gene TRBV7-6, with TRBD1 matching 7 bases. CDR1 and CDR2 from the germline V gene are SGHVS and FNYEAQ. The J segment lost 4 bases and the V segment lost 5 bases, leaving 8 bases of the junction unmatched. The CDR3 loop spans 15 amino acids.

The chain joins TRBV5-1 to TRBJ2-3; TRBD2 aligns across 10 bases. After removal of 0 bases from V and 6 bases from J, the junction contained 13 bases not matched to a gene. The CDR3 length is 18 residues. The germline V gene has CDR1 SGHRS and CDR2 YFSETQ. The CDR3 nucleotides are TGCGCCAGCAGCTTGGTTTCTAGCGGGGGCTCTGGTGGGGATACGCAGTATTTT. Its translation is CASSLVSSGGSGGDTQYF. Full variable domain (missing parts from reference TRBV5-1 and TRBJ2-3): KAGVTQTPRYLIKTRGQQVTLSCSPISGHRSVSWYQQTPGQGLQFLFEYFSETQRNKGNFPGRFSGRQFSNSRSEMNVSTLELGDSALYLCASSLVSSGGSGGDTQYFGPGTRLTVL.